Ten or more counts support the clone carrying this T cell receptor (beta chain). With a J-beta primer mix and a sample-barcoded 5' primer, a second PCR ran 7 to 11 cycles. One entry per CDR3 protein, called by TCRdb with MiXCR from the 5' RACE reads. The data contain 1,100,000 or so distinct CDR3 sequences, 40% to 50% of them singletons. This specimen belongs to a study of blood T cells in healthy people across ages. The CDR3 is made up of 12 amino acids. Germline values: CDR1 SGHRS, CDR2 YFSETQ. With 4 bases removed from V and 7 bases from J, the gap between germline ends came to 12 bases. This chain joins TRBV5-1 and TRBJ2-7; D perhaps matches TRBD1 (6 bases). The specimen sequenced was blood. The sequence came from a woman aged 55-70 years in good health. The CDR3 loop reads CASSPGASEQYF. In DNA, the CDR3 is TGCGCCAGCAGCCCAGGGGCCTCGGAGCAGTACTTC.